The 10 T cell receptor beta chains presented below share a single source sample, sequenced in a study of T cells in Graves' hyperthyroidism and ophthalmopathy. Amplification targeted TCR beta CDR3 regions from RNA transcripts. The TCR CDR3 first-round RT-PCR relied on the HTBI primer set. TCRdb reanalysed the multiplex PCR reads using MiXCR and keeps one entry per CDR3 protein. The table includes about 300,000 distinct CDR3 sequences, around 19% detected once. The sequenced sample was blood. Every receptor here comes from a man in his fifties with Graves' ophthalmopathy.

The chain carries TRBV12-3 or TRBV12-4 and TRBJ2-5; TRBD2 matches at 9 bases. The CDR3 sequence is 13 residues long. V gave up 8 bases and J gave up 3 bases; unmatched junction bases: 4. The CDR3 region is CASGGLAEETQYF. Here the CDR3 DNA reads TGTGCCAGCGGGGGACTAGCCGAAGAGACCCAGTACTTC.

The chain has TRBV12-3 or TRBV12-4 and TRBJ2-6, with D maybe TRBD1 (5 bases). This CDR3 comprises 17 residues. The ends were cut back, 11 bases at V and 0 bases at J, with 20 bases in the middle. CDR3 DNA sequence: TGTGCCGGCACCTTGGGGCCGCCAGACTCTGGGGCCAACGTCCTGACTTTC. Amino acid sequence: CAGTLGPPDSGANVLTF.

There are a few counts of this clonotype. The V call is TRBV24-1, the J call TRBJ2-5; 10 bases are a match to TRBD2. Trimming at V came to 7 bases and at J to 4 bases, leaving 26 bases not matched to a gene. The CDR3 contains 21 residues. Germline V gene data show CDR1 as KGHDR and CDR2 as SFDVKD. CDR3 in amino acids: CATSDRGGGGPAGGPGETQYF. CDR3 coding DNA: TGTGCCACCAGCGATCGGGGAGGAGGGGGCCCAGCGGGAGGGCCTGGAGAGACCCAGTACTTC.

This clonotype has more than one count but fewer than ten. V gene TRBV19 combines with J gene TRBJ1-1; D possibly corresponds to TRBD1 (5 bases). The V gene's germline CDR1 is LNHDA and CDR2 SQIVND (reference sequence). The CDR3 runs to 14 residues. The V end was cut by 1 base, the J end by 4 bases, with 10 bases between. DNA of the CDR3: TGTGCCAGTAGTATAGGCCAGGGAACCACTGAAGCTTTCTTT. As protein: CASSIGQGTTEAFF.

This clonotype was picked up a small number of times. The chain recombines TRBV5-1 with TRBJ2-2; no clear D. V lost 5 bases and J lost 7, with 15 bases in between. The CDR3 runs 14 residues. Germline lookup yields CDR1 SGHRS and CDR2 YFSETQ. The CDR3 protein is CASSLSRNGGELFF. The CDR3 DNA reads TGCGCCAGCAGTTTGTCACGTAACGGCGGGGAGCTGTTTTTT.

This clonotype was seen at least ten times. The V call is TRBV7-2, the J call TRBJ1-1; possibly TRBD1 for D (6 bases). Germline V gene lookup returns CDR1 SGHTA and CDR2 FQGNSA. V was shortened by 5 bases and J by 4 bases, with 20 bases between the two germline ends. CDR3 length: 16 amino acids. The CDR3 loop reads CASSPPRQALGTEAFF. The CDR3 DNA reads as TGTGCCAGCAGCCCTCCCCGACAGGCCCTGGGCACTGAAGCTTTCTTT.

CDR3 in amino acids: CASGIAGAVGANVLTF. In DNA form, the CDR3 reads TGTGCCAGTGGAATAGCGGGGGCCGTTGGGGCCAACGTCCTGACTTTC. The J gene is TRBJ2-6, the V gene TRBV12-3 or TRBV12-4; 9 nucleotides match TRBD2. The V and J ends lost 9 bases and 3 bases, in that order; junction bases with no gene match: 9. The CDR3 is made up of 16 amino acids.

V usage is TRBV10-3 and J usage is TRBJ2-2; D perhaps matches TRBD1 (5 bases). The CDR3 sequence is 16 residues long. Trimming removed 0 bases at V and 2 bases at J, with 10 bases between. In germline, CDR1 is ENHRY, CDR2 SYGVKD. CDR3 nucleotides: TGTGCCATCAGTGAGTCGGCCAGGGTTAACACCGGGGAGCTGTTTTTT. Protein: CAISESARVNTGELFF.

This clonotype was found many times. This rearrangement joins TRBV28 to TRBJ2-7; 9 bases line up with TRBD1. The junction had 12 bases not matched to a gene; V was cut back by 6 bases and J by 6 bases. Germline V lookup: CDR1 MDHEN, CDR2 SYDVKM. The length of the CDR3 is 15 residues. The CDR3 bases are TGTGCCAGCAGCGCACCCCGGGACAGGGTGGTCGAGCAGTACTTC. It specifies CASSAPRDRVVEQYF.

The chain uses TRBV7-3 and TRBJ2-1, with TRBD1 matching 7 bases. This CDR3 spans 14 amino acids. Germline CDR1 and CDR2: SGHTA and FQGTGA. Unmatched junction bases numbered 9, after V lost 4 bases and J lost 9 bases. The CDR3 spells CASSSEQGTGEQFF. The CDR3 region has the DNA TGTGCCAGCAGCTCCGAACAGGGGACCGGTGAGCAGTTCTTC. Full variable domain (remainder filled in from reference TRBV7-3 and TRBJ2-1): GAGVSQTPSNKVTEKGKYVELRCDPISGHTALYWYRQSLGQGPEFLIYFQGTGAADDSGLPNDRFFAVRPEGSVSTLKIQRTERGDSAVYLCASSSEQGTGEQFFGPGTRLTVL.